This TCR beta chain was profiled in a study of CD8 T cells in ankylosing spondylitis. Study-wide findings and caveats: Enrichment of disease-linked clones was reportedly significant in matched ankylosing spondylitis synovial fluid. Characteristic of ankylosing spondylitis blood, it appeared, was a TCR beta motif comprising roughly 8 highly homologous variants.

With regard to this clonotype: Its target is unknown.

Using its own MiXCR run on the 5' RACE reads, TCRdb lists one record per CDR3 protein. This table holds 200,000 to 250,000 distinct CDR3 sequences, about 6.7% found once. This CDR3 spans 15 amino acids. The V gene's germline CDR1 is MNHEY and CDR2 SMNVEV (reference sequence). The V segment lost 3 bases and the J segment 0 bases; nucleotides outside the gene matches: 4. The specimen sequenced was blood, either unsorted or a sorted T cell fraction (not recorded which). The clonotype was recovered from a male donor with ankylosing spondylitis. The rearrangement joins TRBV27 to TRBJ2-7, with 8 bases matching TRBD1. The CDR3 coding sequence is TGTGCCAGCAGTTTGGACAGGGCGACCTCCTACGAGCAGTACTTC. Translation: CASSLDRATSYEQYF.